This T cell receptor beta chain appears in the sequencing data of a study of identical twins. The ends lost 6 bases at V and 0 bases at J; junction bases unmatched: 4. The CDR3 has 14 residues. Regarding the study as a whole: There was an excess of low generation probability in the out-of-frame alpha sequences that twins shared.

Ten or more counts support this clonotype. Its antigen is not identified. TCRdb fed the 5' RACE reads into MiXCR, producing one record per CDR3 protein. This sample yields some 600,000 distinct CDR3 sequences, of which just over 7% are seen a single time; roughly 1.5% belongs to the top ten. These data were also filed under a second study, of yellow fever vaccine responses in identical twins.

This TCR came from a young woman in good health. V gene TRBV12-3 or TRBV12-4 combines with J gene TRBJ2-7, with TRBD1 identical over 8 bases. Sequenced material: PBMCs. The CDR3, as DNA: TGTGCCAGCAGCCACAGGGGGTACTCCTACGAGCAGTACTTC. It translates to CASSHRGYSYEQYF.